This record concerns one T cell receptor (beta chain) sequence. A single count supports this clone. The specificity of this receptor is unknown. No much larger clone exists at a distance of one base, and base qualities are not known. CDR1 and CDR2 were assigned from the germline V gene as SGDLS and YYNGEE. The cysteine opens and the phenylalanine closes a CDR3 of 15 amino acids. Only the CDR3 region is kept as DNA, spanning 45 bases read in frame from base 1. Trimming takes 0 bases from V and 2 bases from J, and the germline ends sit 8 bases apart. The immunoSEQ Assay, a bias-controlled multiplex PCR, was used to amplify TCRbeta CDR3 regions from genomic DNA. In the original analysis: Within the assay, amplification of reference gene primers was used to estimate how many nucleated cells each sample contained. Sequence reads were collapsed and filtered to measure the absolute abundance of every unique TCRbeta CDR3 rearrangement. Productive Simpson clonality was computed per sample as the square root of Simpson's diversity index over productive rearrangements. TCRdb obtained this table from immuneACCESS and retained in-frame rearrangements with V and J assigned. These tables miss some clones; where compared with another copy, unresolved V genes account for less than half of the shortfall, and the remainder is unexplained. Clonal size and the V and J genes are those of that table, whereas D and trimming came from the DNA. The sample records 200,000 to 300,000 clones, about nine tenths of which are singletons. The ten largest clones capture 2% to 2.5% of the sample.

Participants in the prospective study were enrolled through a virtual design, were aged roughly 18 to 100 years, and lived in about 25 United States geographic areas. In the prospective study, participants were assigned to cohorts based on the clinical history participants reported in a screening survey and a study questionnaire. In the prospective study, whole blood, serum and a nasopharyngeal or oropharyngeal swab were collected from each participant by mobile phlebotomists. Prospective study participants could optionally give additional blood draws and questionnaires over an approximately two-month period. Blood samples from the prospective study were shipped frozen or at room temperature prior to DNA extraction. The source of the sample is a study of blood T cell repertoires in COVID-19 (dated by TCRdb to 2019 to 2021). With respect to the entire study: Samples covering the acute and convalescent phases of COVID-19 were provided by collaborators in the United States, Italy and Spain. The prospective study material was composed of cDNA or gDNA derived from T cells, B-cell-depleted T cells, or PBMCs. The dataset comprised deeply sampled blood TCRbeta repertoires from subjects exposed to, actively infected with, or recovered from COVID-19. The repertoires were released in a freely available public database intended as a resource for research on the immune response to SARS-CoV-2. Samples came from the ongoing ImmuneRACE study (first 160 participants) plus 1,254 subjects from 6 global collaborators. Sample metadata almost always included a de-identified subject ID, COVID-19 status, age in years and sex. HLA class I and class II types, where available, came from metadata supplied by the sample provider rather than from assay-based typing.

Overall results and qualifications from the work: Clinical and demographic metadata were provided uncurated, with the amount varying by source and participant.

Recombination connected TRBV9 to TRBJ2-2; the D gene is perhaps TRBD2, on 7 matching bases. The sample consisted of PBMCs or T cells enriched from blood (not recorded which). This TCR was recovered from a woman between 35 and 50 years old with acute COVID-19. The CDR3 sequence is CASSVGGGNTGELFF. The nucleotide sequence reads TGTGCCAGCAGCGTAGGCGGGGGCAACACCGGGGAGCTGTTTTTT.